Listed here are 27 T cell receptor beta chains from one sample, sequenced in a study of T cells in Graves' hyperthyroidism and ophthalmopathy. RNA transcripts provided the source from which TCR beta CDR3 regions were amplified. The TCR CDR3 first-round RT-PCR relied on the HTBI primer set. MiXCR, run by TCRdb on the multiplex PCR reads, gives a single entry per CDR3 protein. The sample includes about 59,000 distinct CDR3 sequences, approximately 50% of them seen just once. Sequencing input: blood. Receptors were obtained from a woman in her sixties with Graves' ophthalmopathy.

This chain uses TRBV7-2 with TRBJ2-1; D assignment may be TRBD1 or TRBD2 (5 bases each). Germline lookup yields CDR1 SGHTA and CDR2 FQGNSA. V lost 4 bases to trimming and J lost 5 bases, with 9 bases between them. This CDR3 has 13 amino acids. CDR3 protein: CASSSGRHNEQFF. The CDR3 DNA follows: TGTGCCAGCAGCTCGGGACGGCACAATGAGCAGTTCTTC.

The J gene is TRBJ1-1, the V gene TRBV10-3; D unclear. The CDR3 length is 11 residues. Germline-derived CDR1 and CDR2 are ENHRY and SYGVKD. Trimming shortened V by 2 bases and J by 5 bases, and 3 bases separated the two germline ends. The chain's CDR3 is CAISETTEAFF. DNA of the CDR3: TGTGCCATCAGTGAGACGACTGAAGCTTTCTTT.

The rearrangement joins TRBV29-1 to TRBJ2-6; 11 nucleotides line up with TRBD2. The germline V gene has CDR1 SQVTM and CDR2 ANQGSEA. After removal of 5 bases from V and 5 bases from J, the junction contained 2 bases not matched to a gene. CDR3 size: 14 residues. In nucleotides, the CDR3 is TGCAGCGTTCCGACTAGCGGGAGGGCCAACGTCCTGACTTTC. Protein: CSVPTSGRANVLTF.

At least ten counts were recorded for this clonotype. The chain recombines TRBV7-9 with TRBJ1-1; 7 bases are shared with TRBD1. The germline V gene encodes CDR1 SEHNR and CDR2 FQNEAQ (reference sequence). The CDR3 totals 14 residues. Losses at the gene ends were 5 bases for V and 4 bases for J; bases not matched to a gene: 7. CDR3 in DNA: TGTGCCAGCAGCCCCCGACAGGGAGCCACTGAAGCTTTCTTT. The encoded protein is CASSPRQGATEAFF.

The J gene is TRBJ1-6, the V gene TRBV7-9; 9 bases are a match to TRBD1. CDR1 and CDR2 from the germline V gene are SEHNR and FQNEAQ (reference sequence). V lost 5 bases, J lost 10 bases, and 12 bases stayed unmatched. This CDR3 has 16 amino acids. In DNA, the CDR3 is TGTGCCAGCAGCCATGACAGGGGGATTCGGTCATCACCCCTCCACTTT. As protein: CASSHDRGIRSSPLHF.

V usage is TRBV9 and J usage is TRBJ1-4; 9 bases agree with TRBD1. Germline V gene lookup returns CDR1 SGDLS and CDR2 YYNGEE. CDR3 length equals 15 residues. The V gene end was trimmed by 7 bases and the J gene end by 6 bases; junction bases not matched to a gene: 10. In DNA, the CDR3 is TGTGCCAGCTCACGGCCAACAGGGGGCGATGAAAAACTGTTTTTT. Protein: CASSRPTGGDEKLFF.

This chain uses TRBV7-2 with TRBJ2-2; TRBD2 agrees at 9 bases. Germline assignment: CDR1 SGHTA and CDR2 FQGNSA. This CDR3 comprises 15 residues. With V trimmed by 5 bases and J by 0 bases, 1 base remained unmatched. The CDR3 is CASSRLAANTGELFF. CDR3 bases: TGTGCCAGCAGCCGACTAGCGGCGAACACCGGGGAGCTGTTTTTT. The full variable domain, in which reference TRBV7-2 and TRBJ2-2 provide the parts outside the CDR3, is GAGVSQSPSNKVTEKGKDVELRCDPISGHTALYWYRQSLGQGLEFLIYFQGNSAPDKSGLPSDRFSAERTGGSVSTLTIQRTQQEDSAVYLCASSRLAANTGELFFGEGSRLTVL.

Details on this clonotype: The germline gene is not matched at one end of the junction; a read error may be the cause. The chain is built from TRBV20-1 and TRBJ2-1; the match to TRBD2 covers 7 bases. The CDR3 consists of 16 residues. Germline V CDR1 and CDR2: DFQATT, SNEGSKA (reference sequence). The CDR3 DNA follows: TGCAGTCCTAGGGCGGGGCGGGAGATTATCTACAATGAGCAGTTCTTC. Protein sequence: CSPRAGREIIYNEQFF.

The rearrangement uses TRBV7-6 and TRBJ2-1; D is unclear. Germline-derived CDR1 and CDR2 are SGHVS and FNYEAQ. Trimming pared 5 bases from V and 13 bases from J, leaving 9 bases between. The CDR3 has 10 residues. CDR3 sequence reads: CASSRMRQFF. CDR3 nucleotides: TGTGCCAGCAGCCGCATGAGACAGTTCTTC.

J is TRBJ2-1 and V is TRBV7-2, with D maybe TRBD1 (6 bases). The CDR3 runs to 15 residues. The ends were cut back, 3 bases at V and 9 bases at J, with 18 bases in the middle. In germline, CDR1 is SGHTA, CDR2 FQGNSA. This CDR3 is CASSFEAGEASEQFF. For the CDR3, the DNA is TGTGCCAGCAGCTTCGAGGCAGGGGAAGCATCTGAGCAGTTCTTC.

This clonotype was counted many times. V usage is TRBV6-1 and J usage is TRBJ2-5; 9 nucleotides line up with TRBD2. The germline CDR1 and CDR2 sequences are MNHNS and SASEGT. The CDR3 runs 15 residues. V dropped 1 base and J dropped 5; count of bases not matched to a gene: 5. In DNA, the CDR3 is TGTGCCAGCAGTGAAGGGGGCACTAGCGGGGAGACCCAGTACTTC. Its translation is CASSEGGTSGETQYF.

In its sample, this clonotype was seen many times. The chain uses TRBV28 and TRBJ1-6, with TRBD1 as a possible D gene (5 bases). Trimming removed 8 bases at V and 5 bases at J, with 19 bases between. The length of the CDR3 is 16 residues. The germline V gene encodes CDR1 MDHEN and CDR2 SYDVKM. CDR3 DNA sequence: TGTGCCAGCCGCCCCAGGGCAATCAGAGATAATTCACCCCTCCACTTT. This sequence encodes CASRPRAIRDNSPLHF.

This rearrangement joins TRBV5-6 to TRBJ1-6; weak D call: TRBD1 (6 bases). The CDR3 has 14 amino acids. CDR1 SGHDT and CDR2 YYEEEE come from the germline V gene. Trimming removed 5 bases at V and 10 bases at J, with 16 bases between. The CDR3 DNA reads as TGTGCCAGCAGGGTGGCGGGGGGGGGCTCACCCCTCCACTTT. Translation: CASRVAGGGSPLHF.

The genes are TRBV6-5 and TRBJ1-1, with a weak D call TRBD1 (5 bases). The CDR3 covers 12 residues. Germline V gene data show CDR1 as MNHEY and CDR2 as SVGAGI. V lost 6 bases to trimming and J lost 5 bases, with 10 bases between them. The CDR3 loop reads CASSGGGTEAFF. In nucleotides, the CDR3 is TGTGCCAGCAGCGGGGGGGGTACTGAAGCTTTCTTT.

CDR3 region: CATSRDRRQGLWKLFF. Here the CDR3 DNA reads TGTGCCACCAGCAGAGATCGCAGACAGGGTTTGTGGAAACTGTTTTTT. This rearrangement joins TRBV15 to TRBJ1-4, with TRBD1 identical over 7 bases. From germline, CDR1 is LNHNV and CDR2 YYDKDF (reference sequence). V shed 0 bases and J 11 bases; nucleotides not matched to a gene: 12. The CDR3 runs to 16 residues.

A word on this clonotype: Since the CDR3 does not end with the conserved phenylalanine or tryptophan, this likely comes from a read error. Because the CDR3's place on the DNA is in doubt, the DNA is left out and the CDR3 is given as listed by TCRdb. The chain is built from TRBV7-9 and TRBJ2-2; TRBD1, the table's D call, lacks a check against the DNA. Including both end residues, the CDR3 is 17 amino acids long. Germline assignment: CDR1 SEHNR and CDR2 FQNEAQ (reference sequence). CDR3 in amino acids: CASSLAGGTGKTGELLL.

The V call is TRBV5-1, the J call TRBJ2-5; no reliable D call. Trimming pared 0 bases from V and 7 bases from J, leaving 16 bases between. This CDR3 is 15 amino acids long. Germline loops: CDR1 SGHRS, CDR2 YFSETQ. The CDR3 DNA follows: TGCGCCAGCAGCTTGGTTGGTCCGGGCACTGGGACCCAGTACTTC. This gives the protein CASSLVGPGTGTQYF.

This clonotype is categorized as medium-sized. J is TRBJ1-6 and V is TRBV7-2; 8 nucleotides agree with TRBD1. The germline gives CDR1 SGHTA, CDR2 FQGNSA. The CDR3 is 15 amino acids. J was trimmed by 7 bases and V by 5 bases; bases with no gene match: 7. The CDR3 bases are TGTGCCAGCAGCCCCAGGACAGGGTCCAATTCACCCCTCCACTTT. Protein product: CASSPRTGSNSPLHF.

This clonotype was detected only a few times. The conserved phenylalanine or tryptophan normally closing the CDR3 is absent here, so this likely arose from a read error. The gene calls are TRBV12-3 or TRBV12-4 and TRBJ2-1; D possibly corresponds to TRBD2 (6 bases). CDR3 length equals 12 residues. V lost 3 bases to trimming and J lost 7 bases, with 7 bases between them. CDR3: CASSFLANEQFL. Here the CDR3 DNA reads TGTGCCAGCAGTTTCCTAGCGAATGAGCAGTTCTTA.

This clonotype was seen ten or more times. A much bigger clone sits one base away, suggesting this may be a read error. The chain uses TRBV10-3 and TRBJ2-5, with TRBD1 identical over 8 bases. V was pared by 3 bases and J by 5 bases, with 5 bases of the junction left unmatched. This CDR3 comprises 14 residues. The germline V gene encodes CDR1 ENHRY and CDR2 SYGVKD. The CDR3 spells CAISEDRGGETQYF. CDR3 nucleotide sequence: TGTGCCATCAGTGAAGACAGGGGTGGGGAGACCCAGTACTTC.

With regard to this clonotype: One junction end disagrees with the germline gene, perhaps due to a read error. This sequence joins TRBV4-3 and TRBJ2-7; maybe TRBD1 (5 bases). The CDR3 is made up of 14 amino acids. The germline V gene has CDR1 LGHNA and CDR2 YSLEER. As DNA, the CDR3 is TGCGTCAGCAGCCTTTCCCAGGGATCCTACGAGCAGTACTTC. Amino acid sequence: CVSSLSQGSYEQYF.

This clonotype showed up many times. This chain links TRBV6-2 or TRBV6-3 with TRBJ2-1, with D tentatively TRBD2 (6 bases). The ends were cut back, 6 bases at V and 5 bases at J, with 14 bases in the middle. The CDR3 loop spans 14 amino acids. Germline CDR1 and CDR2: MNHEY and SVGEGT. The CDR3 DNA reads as TGTGCCAGCAGCCAGTTGGGGGGAAACAATGAGCAGTTCTTC. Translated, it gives CASSQLGGNNEQFF.

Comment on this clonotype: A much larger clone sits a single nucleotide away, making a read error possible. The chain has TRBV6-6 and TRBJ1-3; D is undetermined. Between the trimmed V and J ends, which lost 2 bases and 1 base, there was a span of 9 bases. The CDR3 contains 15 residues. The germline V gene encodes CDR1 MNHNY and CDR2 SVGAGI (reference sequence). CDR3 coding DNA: TGTGCCAGCAGTTACAGCTCTCCTTCTGGAAACACCATATATTTT. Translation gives CASSYSSPSGNTIYF.

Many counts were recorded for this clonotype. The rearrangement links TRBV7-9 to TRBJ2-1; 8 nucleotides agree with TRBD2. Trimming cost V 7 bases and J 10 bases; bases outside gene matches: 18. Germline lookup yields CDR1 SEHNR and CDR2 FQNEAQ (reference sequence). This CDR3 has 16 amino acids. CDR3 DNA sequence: TGTGCCAGCATGCCACGGACTAGCTCTAAAGGGGGAGAGCAGTTCTTC. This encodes CASMPRTSSKGGEQFF.

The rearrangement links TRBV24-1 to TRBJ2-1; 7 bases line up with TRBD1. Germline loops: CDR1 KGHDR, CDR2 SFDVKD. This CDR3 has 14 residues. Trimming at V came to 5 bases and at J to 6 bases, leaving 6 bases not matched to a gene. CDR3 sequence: CATSATTGRNEQFF. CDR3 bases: TGTGCCACCAGTGCCACGACAGGGCGCAATGAGCAGTTCTTC.

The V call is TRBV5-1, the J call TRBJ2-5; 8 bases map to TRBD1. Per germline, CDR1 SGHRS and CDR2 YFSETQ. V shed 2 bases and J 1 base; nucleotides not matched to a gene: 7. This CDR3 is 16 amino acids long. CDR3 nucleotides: TGCGCCAGCAGCTTTTGGCGGACAGGGCCCCAAGAGACCCAGTACTTC. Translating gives CASSFWRTGPQETQYF.

The CDR3 DNA follows: TGTGCCATCAGTTTCTCCCCCGGGACAGGATCCTACGAGCAGTACTTC. Its translation: CAISFSPGTGSYEQYF. V gene TRBV10-3 combines with J gene TRBJ2-7; 8 bases align to TRBD1. This CDR3 contains 16 residues. Looked up from germline, CDR1 is ENHRY and CDR2 is SYGVKD. After removal of 5 bases from V and 1 base from J, the junction contained 10 bases not matched to a gene.